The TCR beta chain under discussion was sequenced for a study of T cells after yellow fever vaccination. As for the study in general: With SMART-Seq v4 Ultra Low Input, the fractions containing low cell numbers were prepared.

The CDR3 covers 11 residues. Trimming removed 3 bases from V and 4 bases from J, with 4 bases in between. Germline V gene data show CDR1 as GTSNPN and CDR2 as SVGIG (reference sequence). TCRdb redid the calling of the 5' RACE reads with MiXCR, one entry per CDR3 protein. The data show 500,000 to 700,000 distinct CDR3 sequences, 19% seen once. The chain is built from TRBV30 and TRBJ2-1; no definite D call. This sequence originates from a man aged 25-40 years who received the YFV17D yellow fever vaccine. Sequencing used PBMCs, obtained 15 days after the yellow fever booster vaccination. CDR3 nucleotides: TGTGCCTGGAGGGAGTACAATGAGCAGTTCTTC. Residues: CAWREYNEQFF.